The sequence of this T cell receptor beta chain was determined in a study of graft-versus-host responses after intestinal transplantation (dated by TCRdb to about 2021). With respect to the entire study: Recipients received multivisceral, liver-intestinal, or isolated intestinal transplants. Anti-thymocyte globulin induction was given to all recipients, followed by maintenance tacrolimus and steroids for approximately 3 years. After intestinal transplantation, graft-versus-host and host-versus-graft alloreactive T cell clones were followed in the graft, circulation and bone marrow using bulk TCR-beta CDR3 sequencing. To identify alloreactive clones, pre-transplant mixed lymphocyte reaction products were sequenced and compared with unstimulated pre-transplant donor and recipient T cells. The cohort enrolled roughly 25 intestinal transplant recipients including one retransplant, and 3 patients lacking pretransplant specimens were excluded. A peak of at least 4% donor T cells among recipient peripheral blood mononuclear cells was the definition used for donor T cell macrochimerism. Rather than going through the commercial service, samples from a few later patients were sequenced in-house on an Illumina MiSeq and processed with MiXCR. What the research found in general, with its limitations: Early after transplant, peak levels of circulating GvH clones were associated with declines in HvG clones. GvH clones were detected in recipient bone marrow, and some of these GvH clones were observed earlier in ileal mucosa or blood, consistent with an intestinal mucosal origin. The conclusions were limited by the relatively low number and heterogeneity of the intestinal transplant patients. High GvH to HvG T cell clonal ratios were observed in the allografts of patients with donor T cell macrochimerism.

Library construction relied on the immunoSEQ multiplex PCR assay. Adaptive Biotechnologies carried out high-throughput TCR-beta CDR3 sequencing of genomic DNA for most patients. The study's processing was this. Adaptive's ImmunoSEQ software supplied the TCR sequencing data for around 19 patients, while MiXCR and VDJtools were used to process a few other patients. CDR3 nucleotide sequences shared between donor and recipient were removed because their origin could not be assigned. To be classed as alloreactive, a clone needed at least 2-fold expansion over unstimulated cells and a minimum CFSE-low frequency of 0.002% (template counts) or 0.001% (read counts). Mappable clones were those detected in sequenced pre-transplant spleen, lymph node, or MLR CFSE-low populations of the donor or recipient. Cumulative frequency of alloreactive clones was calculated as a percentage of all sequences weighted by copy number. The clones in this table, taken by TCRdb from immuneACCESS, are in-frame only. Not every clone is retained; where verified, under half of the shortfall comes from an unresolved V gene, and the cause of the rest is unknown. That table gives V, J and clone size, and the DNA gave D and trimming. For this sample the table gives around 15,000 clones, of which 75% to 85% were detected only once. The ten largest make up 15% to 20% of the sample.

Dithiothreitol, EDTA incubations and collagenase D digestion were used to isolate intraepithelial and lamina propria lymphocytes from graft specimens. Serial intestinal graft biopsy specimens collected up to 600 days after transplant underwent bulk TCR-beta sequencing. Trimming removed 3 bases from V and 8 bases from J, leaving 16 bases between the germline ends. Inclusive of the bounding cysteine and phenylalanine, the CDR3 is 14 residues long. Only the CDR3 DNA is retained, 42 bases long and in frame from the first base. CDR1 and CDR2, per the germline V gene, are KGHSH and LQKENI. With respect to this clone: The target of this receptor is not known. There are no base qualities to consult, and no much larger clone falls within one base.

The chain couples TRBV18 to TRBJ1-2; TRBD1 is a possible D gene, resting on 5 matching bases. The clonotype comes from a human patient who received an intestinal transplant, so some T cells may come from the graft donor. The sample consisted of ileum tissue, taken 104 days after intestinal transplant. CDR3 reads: CASSPRQGVDGYTF. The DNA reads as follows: TGTGCCAGCTCACCGCGGCAGGGAGTCGACGGCTACACCTTC. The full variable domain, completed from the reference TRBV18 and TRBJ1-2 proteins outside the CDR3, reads NAGVMQNPRHLVRRRGQEARLRCSPMKGHSHVYWYRQLPEEGLKFMVYLQKENIIDESGMPKERFSAEFPKEGPSILRIQQVVRGDSAAYFCASSPRQGVDGYTFGSGTRLTVV.